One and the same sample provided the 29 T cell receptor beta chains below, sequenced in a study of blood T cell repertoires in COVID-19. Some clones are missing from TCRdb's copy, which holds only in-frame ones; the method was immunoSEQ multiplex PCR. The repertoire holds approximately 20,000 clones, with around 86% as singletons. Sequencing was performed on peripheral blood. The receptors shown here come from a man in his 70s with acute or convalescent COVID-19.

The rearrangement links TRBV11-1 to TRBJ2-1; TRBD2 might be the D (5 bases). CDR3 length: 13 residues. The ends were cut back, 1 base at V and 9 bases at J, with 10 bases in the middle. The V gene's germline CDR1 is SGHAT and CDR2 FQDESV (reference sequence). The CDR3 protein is CASSLDFGVEQFF. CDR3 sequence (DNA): TGTGCCAGCAGCTTAGATTTCGGGGTTGAGCAGTTCTTC.

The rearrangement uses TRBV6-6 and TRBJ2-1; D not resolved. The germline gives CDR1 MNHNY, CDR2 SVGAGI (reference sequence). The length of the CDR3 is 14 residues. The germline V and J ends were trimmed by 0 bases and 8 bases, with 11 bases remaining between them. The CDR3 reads CASSYSRWFDEQFF. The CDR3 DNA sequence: TGTGCCAGCAGTTACTCTAGATGGTTTGATGAGCAGTTCTTC.

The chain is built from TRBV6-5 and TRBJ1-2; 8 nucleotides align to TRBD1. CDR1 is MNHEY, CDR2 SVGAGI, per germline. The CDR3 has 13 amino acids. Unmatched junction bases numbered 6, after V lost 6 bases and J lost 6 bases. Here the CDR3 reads CASSLGQGNGYTF. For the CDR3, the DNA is TGTGCCAGCAGCCTAGGACAGGGAAATGGCTACACCTTC.

CDR3 DNA sequence: TGTGCCAGTAGTATCACCCCTTCGACAGGATCCGAGCAGTACTTC. This encodes CASSITPSTGSEQYF. V and J are TRBV19 and TRBJ2-7; a possible D gene is TRBD1 (6 bases). The germline V and J ends were trimmed by 3 bases and 6 bases, with 18 bases remaining between them. This CDR3 has 15 residues. Germline-derived CDR1 and CDR2 are LNHDA and SQIVND (reference sequence).

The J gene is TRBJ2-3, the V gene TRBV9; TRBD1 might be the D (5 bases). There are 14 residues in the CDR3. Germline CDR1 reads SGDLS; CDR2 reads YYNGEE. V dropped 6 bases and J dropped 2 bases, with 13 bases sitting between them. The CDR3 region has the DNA TGTGCCAGCAAGGGGTCGGTTTCCACAGATACGCAGTATTTT. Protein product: CASKGSVSTDTQYF.

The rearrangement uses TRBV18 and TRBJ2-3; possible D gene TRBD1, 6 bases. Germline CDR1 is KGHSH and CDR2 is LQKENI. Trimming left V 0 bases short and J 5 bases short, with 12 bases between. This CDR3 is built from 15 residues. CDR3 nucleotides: TGTGCCAGCTCACCACCGGAACAGGGCGGAGATACGCAGTATTTT. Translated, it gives CASSPPEQGGDTQYF.

CDR3 in amino acids: CASRGGQVRDEQYF. The CDR3 nucleotides are TGTGCCAGCAGGGGGGGACAGGTACGGGACGAGCAGTACTTC. The rearrangement uses TRBV5-5 and TRBJ2-7, with 8 bases lining up with TRBD1. The CDR3 has 14 amino acids. The V segment lost 5 bases and the J segment 5 bases; nucleotides outside the gene matches: 9. The germline V gene encodes CDR1 SGHKS and CDR2 YYEKEE (reference sequence).

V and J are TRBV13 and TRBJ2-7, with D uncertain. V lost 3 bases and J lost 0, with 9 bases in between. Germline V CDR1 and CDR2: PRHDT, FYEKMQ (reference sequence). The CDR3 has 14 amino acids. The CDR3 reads CASSFSGFSYEQYF. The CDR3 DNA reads TGTGCCAGCAGCTTTTCAGGATTCTCCTACGAGCAGTACTTC.

The CDR3 DNA sequence: TGTGCCAGTAGTATGGCAGGGGGCTCCTACGAGCAGTACTTC. This codes for CASSMAGGSYEQYF. The V gene is TRBV19, the J gene TRBJ2-7; the match to TRBD1 covers 7 bases. Germline V lookup: CDR1 LNHDA, CDR2 SQIVND (reference sequence). The CDR3 extends over 14 amino acids. V dropped 3 bases and J dropped 0; count of bases not matched to a gene: 2.

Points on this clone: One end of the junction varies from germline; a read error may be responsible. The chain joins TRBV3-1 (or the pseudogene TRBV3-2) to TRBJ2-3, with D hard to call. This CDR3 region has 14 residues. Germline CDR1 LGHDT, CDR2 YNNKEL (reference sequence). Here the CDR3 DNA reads TGTGCCAGCAGCCAAGACCTTAGCAGAGATACGCAGTATTTT. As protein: CASSQDLSRDTQYF.

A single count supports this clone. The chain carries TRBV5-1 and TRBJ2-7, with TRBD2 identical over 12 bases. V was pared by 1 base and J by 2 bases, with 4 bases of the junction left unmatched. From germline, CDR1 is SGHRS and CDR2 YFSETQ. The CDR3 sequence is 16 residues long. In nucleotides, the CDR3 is TGCGCCAGCAGCTTGAGGCTAGCGGGAGGGCCCTACGAGCAGTACTTC. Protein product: CASSLRLAGGPYEQYF.

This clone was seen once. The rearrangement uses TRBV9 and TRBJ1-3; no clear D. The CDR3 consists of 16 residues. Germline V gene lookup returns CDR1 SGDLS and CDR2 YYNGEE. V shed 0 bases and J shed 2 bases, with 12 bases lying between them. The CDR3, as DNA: TGTGCCAGCAGCGTAGAACCAGTGAAAACTGGAAACACCATATATTTT. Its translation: CASSVEPVKTGNTIYF.

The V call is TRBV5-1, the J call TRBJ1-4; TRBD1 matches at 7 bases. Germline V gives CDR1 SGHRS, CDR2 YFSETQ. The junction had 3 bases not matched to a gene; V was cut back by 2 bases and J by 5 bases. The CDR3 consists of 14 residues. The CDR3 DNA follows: TGCGCCAGCAGCTTATCAGGGGGAAATGAAAAACTGTTTTTT. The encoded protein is CASSLSGGNEKLFF. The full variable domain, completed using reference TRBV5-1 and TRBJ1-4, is KAGVTQTPRYLIKTRGQQVTLSCSPISGHRSVSWYQQTPGQGLQFLFEYFSETQRNKGNFPGRFSGRQFSNSRSEMNVSTLELGDSALYLCASSLSGGNEKLFFGSGTQLSVL.

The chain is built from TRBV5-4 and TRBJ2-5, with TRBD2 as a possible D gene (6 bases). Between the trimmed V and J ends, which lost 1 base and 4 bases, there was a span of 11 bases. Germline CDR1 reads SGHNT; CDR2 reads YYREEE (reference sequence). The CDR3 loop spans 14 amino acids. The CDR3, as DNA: TGTGCCAGCAGCTTGACTAACGGGGGAGAGACCCAGTACTTC. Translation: CASSLTNGGETQYF.

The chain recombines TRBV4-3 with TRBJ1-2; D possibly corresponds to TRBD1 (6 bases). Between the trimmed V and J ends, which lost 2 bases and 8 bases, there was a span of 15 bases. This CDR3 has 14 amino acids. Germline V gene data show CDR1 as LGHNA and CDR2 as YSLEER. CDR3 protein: CASSQRGTLLGYTF. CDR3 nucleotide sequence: TGCGCCAGCAGCCAAAGGGGGACCCTCCTAGGCTACACCTTC.

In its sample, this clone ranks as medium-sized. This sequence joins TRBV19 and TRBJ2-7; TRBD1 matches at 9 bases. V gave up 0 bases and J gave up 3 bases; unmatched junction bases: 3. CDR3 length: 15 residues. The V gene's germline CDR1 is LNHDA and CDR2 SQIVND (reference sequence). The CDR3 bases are TGTGCCAGTAGTATAGAGGACAGGGGAAGCTACGAGCAGTACTTC. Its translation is CASSIEDRGSYEQYF.

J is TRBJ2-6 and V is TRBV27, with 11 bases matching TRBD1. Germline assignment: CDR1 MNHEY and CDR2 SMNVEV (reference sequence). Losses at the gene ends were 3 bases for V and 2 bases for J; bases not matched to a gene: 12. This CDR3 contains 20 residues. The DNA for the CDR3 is TGTGCCAGCAGTTTTCTTCCTGGGACAGGGGGATCCCCTGGGGCCAACGTCCTGACTTTC. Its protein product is CASSFLPGTGGSPGANVLTF.

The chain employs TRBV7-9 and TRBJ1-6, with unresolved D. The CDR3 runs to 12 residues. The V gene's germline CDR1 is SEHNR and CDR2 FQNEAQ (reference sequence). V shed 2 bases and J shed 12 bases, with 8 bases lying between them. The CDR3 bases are TGTGCCAGCAGCTTATTCGGTTTACCCCTCCACTTT. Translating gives CASSLFGLPLHF.

The CDR3 coding sequence is TGTGCCAGCTCACCAGGGGCTAGCGGGAGGACGGACATTCAGTACTTC. Encoded protein: CASSPGASGRTDIQYF. The chain links TRBV18 to TRBJ2-4; 11 bases line up with TRBD2. V lost 2 bases, J lost 8 bases, and 8 bases stayed unmatched. This CDR3 region has 16 residues. Germline V gene data show CDR1 as KGHSH and CDR2 as LQKENI.

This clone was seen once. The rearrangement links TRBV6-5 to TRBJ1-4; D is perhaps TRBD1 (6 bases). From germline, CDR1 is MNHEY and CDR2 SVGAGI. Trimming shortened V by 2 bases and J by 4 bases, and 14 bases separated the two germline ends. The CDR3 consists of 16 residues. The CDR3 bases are TGTGCCAGCAGTTACACCACAGGGACGAGTAATGAAAAACTGTTTTTT. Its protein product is CASSYTTGTSNEKLFF.

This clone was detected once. As DNA, the CDR3 is TGCGCCAGCAGCCAAGATAGGAGCCGGGATACGCAGTATTTT. This translates into CASSQDRSRDTQYF. This sequence joins TRBV4-3 and TRBJ2-3; D unresolved. The CDR3 contains 14 residues. The germline gives CDR1 LGHNA, CDR2 YSLEER. V lost 0 bases and J lost 6, with 10 bases in between.

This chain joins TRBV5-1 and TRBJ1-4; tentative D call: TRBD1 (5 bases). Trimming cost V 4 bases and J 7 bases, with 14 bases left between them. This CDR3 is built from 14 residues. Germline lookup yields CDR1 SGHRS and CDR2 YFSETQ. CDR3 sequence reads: CASSEQGFGEKLFF. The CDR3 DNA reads TGCGCCAGCAGCGAGCAGGGATTTGGTGAAAAACTGTTTTTT.

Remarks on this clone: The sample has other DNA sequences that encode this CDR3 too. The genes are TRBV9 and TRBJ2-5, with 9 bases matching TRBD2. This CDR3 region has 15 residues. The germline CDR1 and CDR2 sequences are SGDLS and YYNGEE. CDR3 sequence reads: CPTSGGGGPQETQYF. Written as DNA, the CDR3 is TGTCCCACCAGCGGCGGGGGGGGGCCCCAAGAGACCCAGTACTTC.

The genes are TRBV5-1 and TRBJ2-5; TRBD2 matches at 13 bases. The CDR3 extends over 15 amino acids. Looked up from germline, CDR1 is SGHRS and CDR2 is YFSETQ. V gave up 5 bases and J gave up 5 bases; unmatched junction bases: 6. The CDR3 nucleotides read TGCGCCAGCAGGAGACTAGCGGGAGGTCGGGAGACCCAGTACTTC. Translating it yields CASRRLAGGRETQYF. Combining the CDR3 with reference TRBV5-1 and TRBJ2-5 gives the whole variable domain KAGVTQTPRYLIKTRGQQVTLSCSPISGHRSVSWYQQTPGQGLQFLFEYFSETQRNKGNFPGRFSGRQFSNSRSEMNVSTLELGDSALYLCASRRLAGGRETQYFGPGTRLLVL.

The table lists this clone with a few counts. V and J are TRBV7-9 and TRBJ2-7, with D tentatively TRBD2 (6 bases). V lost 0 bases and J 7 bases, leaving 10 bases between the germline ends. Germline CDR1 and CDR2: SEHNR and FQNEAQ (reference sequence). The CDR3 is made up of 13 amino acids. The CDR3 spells CASSLAGAGEQYF. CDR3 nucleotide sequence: TGTGCCAGCAGCTTAGCTGGTGCGGGGGAGCAGTACTTC.

CDR3 DNA: TGTGCCAGCAGTTCTCAGACAGGACCCTATGGCTACACCTTC. It encodes CASSSQTGPYGYTF. The J gene is TRBJ1-2, the V gene TRBV2; D may be TRBD1 (6 bases). V lost 5 bases to trimming and J lost 4 bases, with 14 bases between them. Per germline, CDR1 SNHLY and CDR2 FYNNEI. The CDR3 spans 14 residues.

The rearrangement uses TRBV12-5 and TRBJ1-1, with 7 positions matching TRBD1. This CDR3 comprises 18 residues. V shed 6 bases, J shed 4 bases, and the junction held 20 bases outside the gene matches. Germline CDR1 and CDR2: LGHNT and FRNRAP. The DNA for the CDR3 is TGTGCTAGTGGCCTCCAAGGGACAGTGAAAGGAGGGGGCACTGAAGCTTTCTTT. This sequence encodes CASGLQGTVKGGGTEAFF. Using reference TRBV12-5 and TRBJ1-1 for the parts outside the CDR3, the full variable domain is DARVTQTPRHKVTEMGQEVTMRCQPILGHNTVFWYRQTMMQGLELLAYFRNRAPLDDSGMPKDRFSAEMPDATLATLKIQPSEPRDSAVYFCASGLQGTVKGGGTEAFFGQGTRLTVV.

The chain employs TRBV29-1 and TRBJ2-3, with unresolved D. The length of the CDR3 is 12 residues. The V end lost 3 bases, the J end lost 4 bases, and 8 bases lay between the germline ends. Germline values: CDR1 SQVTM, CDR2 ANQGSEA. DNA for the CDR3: TGCAGCGTTGAGTTATCCTCAGATACGCAGTATTTT. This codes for CSVELSSDTQYF.

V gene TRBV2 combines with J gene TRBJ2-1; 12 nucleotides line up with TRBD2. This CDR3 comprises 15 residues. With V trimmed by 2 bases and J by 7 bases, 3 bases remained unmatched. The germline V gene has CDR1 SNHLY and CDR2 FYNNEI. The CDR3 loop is CASSERLAGENEQFF. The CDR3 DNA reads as TGTGCCAGCAGTGAACGACTAGCGGGAGAGAATGAGCAGTTCTTC.